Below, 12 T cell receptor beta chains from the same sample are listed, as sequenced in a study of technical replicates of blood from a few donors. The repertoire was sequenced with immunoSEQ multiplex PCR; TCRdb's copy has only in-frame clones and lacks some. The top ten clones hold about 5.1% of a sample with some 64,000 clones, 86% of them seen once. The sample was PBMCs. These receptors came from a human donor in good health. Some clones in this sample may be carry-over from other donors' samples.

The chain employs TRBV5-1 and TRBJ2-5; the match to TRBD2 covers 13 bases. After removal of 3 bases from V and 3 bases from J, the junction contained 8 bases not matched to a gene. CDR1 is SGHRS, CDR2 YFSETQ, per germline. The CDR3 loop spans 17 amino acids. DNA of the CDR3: TGCGCCAGCAGCTCCAAAACACTAGCGGGAGGGGAAGAGACCCAGTACTTC. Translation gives CASSSKTLAGGEETQYF.

CDR3 region: CAWSGQVNEKLFF. CDR3 nucleotides: TGTGCCTGGTCGGGACAAGTTAATGAAAAACTGTTTTTT. The gene calls are TRBV30 and TRBJ1-4; maybe TRBD1 (6 bases). This CDR3 is built from 13 residues. The V end was cut by 5 bases, the J end by 4 bases, with 11 bases between. The germline CDR1 and CDR2 sequences are GTSNPN and SVGIG (reference sequence).

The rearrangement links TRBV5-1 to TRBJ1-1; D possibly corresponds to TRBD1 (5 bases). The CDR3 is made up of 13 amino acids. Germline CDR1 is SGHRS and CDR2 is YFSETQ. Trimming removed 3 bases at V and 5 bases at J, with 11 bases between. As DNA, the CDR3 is TGCGCCAGCAGCTGGCAGGGAGGGACTGAAGCTTTCTTT. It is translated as CASSWQGGTEAFF.

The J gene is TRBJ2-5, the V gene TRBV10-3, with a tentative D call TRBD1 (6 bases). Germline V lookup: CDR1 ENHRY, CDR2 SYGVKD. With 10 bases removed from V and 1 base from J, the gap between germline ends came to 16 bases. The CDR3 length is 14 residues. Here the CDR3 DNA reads TGTGCCACGGCCTACAGGGATGGCCAAGAGACCCAGTACTTC. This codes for CATAYRDGQETQYF.

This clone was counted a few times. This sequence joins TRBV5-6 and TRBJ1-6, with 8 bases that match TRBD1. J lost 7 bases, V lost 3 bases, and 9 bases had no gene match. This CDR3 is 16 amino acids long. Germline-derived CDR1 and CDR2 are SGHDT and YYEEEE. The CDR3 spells CASSSLRGLRNSPLHF. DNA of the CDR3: TGTGCCAGCAGCTCCCTCAGGGGGCTGCGGAATTCACCCCTCCACTTT. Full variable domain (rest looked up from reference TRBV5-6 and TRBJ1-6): DAGVTQSPTHLIKTRGQQVTLRCSPKSGHDTVSWYQQALGQGPQFIFQYYEEEERQRGNFPDRFSGHQFPNYSSELNVNALLLGDSALYLCASSSLRGLRNSPLHFGNGTRLTVT.

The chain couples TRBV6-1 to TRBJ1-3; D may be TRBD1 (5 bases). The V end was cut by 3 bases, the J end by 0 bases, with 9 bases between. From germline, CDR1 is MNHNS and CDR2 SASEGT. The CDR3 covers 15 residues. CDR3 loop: CASSEMGGSGNTIYF. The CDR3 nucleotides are TGTGCCAGCAGTGAGATGGGGGGCTCTGGAAACACCATATATTTT.

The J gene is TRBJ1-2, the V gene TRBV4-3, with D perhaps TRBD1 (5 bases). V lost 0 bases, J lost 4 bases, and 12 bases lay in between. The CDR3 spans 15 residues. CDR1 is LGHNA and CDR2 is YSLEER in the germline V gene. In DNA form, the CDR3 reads TGCGCCAGCAGCCAAGATCGCGGGGGGAGCTATGGCTACACCTTC. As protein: CASSQDRGGSYGYTF.

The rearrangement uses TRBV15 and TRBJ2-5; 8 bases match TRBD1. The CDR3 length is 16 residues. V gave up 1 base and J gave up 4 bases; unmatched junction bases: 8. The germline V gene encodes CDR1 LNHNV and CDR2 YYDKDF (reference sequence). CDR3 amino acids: CATSRGQGAVGETQYF. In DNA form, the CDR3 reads TGTGCCACCAGCAGAGGGCAGGGGGCAGTGGGAGAGACCCAGTACTTC.

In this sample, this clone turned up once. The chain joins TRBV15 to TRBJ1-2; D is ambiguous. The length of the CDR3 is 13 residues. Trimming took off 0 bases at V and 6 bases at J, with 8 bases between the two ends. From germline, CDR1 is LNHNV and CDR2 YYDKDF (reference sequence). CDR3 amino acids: CATSRDGRDGYTF. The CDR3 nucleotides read TGTGCCACCAGCAGAGATGGGAGAGATGGCTACACCTTC.

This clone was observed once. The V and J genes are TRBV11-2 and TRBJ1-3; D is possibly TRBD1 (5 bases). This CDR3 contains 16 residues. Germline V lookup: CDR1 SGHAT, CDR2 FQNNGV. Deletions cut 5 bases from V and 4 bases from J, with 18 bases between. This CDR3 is CASSPAVGRGGNTIYF. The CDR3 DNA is TGTGCCAGCAGCCCCGCGGTGGGGCGGGGAGGAAACACCATATATTTT.

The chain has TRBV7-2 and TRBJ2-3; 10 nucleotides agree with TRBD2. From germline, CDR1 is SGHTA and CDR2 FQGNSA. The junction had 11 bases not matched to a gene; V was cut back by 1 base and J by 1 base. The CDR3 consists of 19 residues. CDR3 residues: CASSLDRVSGRVRTDTQYF. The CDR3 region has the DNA TGTGCCAGCAGCTTAGATCGAGTCAGCGGGAGGGTTCGCACAGATACGCAGTATTTT.

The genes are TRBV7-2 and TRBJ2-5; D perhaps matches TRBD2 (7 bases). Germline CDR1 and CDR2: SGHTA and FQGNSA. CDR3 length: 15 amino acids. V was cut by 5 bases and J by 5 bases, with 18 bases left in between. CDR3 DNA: TGTGCCAGCAGCAAAAGGGGGGAGGGGGTTGAGACCCAGTACTTC. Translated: CASSKRGEGVETQYF.